The rows below give T cell receptor beta chains drawn from one sample of a study of blood T cell repertoires in COVID-19. TCRdb keeps only in-frame clones here, not all; method: immunoSEQ multiplex PCR. The sample records 200,000 to 300,000 clones, roughly 86% being singletons. The sample was peripheral blood. Receptors were obtained from a man in his forties who had recovered from COVID-19. Each CDR3 is given with its conserved first and last residue. A D gene is named only where the DNA matches it firmly. Expanded clones get a size class; other rows say once, few or many, or leave the size out.

-	TRBJ2-3	13	-	TRBV9	CASSVAWGDTQYF	TGTGCCAGCAGCGTAGCGTGGGGCGATACGCAGTATTTT
-	TRBJ1-2	11	-	TRBV6-2/TRBV6-3	CASSYLSSYTF	TGTGCCAGCAGTTACCTCTCCTCCTACACCTTC
-	TRBJ2-2	13	many	TRBV6-6	CATAGPDTGELFF	TGTGCCACCGCGGGACCCGACACCGGGGAGCTGTTTTTT
TRBD1	TRBJ2-5	14	once	TRBV29-1	CSVPGQGAKETQYF	TGCAGCGTCCCCGGACAGGGGGCGAAAGAGACCCAGTACTTC
-	TRBJ2-7	9	-	TRBV21-1	CASFLEQYF	TGTGCCAGTTTTCTCGAGCAGTACTTC
-	TRBJ2-1	13	-	TRBV27	CASRRPDSNEQFF	TGTGCCAGCAGGCGCCCGGACTCCAATGAGCAGTTCTTC
TRBD1	TRBJ2-7	16	-	TRBV27	CASSSRRTGNSYEQYF	TGTGCCAGCAGTTCCCGTCGGACAGGGAATTCCTACGAGCAGTACTTC
-	TRBJ2-7	15	-	TRBV7-2	CASSLSRGFVDEQYF	TGTGCCAGCAGCCTCTCCCGCGGTTTCGTCGACGAGCAGTACTTC
-	TRBJ1-1	13	-	TRBV6-5	CASSTTRNTEAFF	TGTGCCAGCAGCACTACTAGGAACACTGAAGCTTTCTTT
TRBD1	TRBJ1-2	14	-	TRBV25-1	CASSSPGTEYGYTF	TGTGCCAGCAGTTCTCCCGGGACAGAATATGGCTACACCTTC
-	TRBJ1-6	14	-	TRBV18	CASSPIGGDSPLHF	TGTGCCAGCTCACCAATCGGGGGGGATTCACCCCTCCACTTT
TRBD1	TRBJ1-2	10	-	TRBV7-9	CASAGGGYTF	TGTGCCAGCGCAGGGGGTGGCTACACCTTC
-	TRBJ2-5	15	-	TRBV7-9	CASSQSRVFGETQYF	TGTGCCAGCAGCCAAAGTCGGGTTTTCGGAGAGACCCAGTACTTC
-	TRBJ2-3	13	-	TRBV7-8	CASSLSRADTQYF	TGTGCCAGCAGCTTATCTCGGGCAGATACGCAGTATTTT
TRBD2	TRBJ2-1	17	-	TRBV10-3	CAISGKTSGSNRGEQFF	TGTGCCATCAGTGGAAAGACTAGCGGGAGTAATCGGGGTGAGCAGTTCTTC
-	TRBJ1-5	15	-	TRBV5-5	CASSSGTTSNQPQHF	TGTGCCAGCAGCTCCGGGACAACTAGCAATCAGCCCCAGCATTTT
TRBD2	TRBJ2-3	15	-	TRBV10-2	CASSESRGGPDTQYF	TGCGCCAGCAGTGAGTCGCGGGGGGGCCCAGATACGCAGTATTTT
TRBD1	TRBJ1-5	15	once	TRBV7-6	CASSLGDSPNQPQHF	TGTGCCAGCAGCTTAGGGGACAGCCCCAATCAGCCCCAGCATTTT
-	TRBJ2-2	13	-	TRBV19	CASTELRTGELFF	TGTGCCAGTACCGAATTGAGGACCGGGGAGCTGTTTTTT
TRBD2	TRBJ2-7	16	-	TRBV10-3	CAISVTSGIRVGEQYF	TGTGCCATCAGCGTGACTAGCGGGATCCGTGTAGGTGAGCAGTACTTC
TRBD2	TRBJ2-2	17	few	TRBV3-1/TRBV3-2	CASSLGAGGASTGELFF	TGTGCCAGCAGCCTCGGAGCGGGAGGAGCGAGCACCGGGGAGCTGTTTTTT
TRBD2	TRBJ2-1	15	-	TRBV27	CASSLVAGGRNEQFF	TGTGCCAGCAGTTTGGTAGCGGGAGGGCGAAATGAGCAGTTCTTC
-	TRBJ2-5	16	-	TRBV5-4	CASSPGGSGPGETQYF	TGTGCCAGCAGCCCCGGGGGAAGCGGGCCGGGGGAGACCCAGTACTTC
TRBD1	TRBJ2-4	18	-	TRBV5-1	CASSLEGTGPVAKNIQYF	TGCGCCAGCAGCTTGGAGGGGACAGGGCCCGTAGCCAAAAACATTCAGTACTTC
-	TRBJ1-5	15	-	TRBV15	CATSKGLRSNQPQHF	TGTGCCACCAGCAAGGGGTTACGGAGTAATCAGCCCCAGCATTTT
TRBD2	TRBJ2-7	15	-	TRBV5-4	CASSGGIAGVDEQYF	TGTGCCAGCAGCGGGGGGATCGCGGGAGTTGACGAGCAGTACTTC
TRBD1	TRBJ2-2	15	-	TRBV11-2	CASSVGTVNTGELFF	TGTGCCAGCAGCGTCGGGACAGTGAACACCGGGGAGCTGTTTTTT
TRBD1	TRBJ2-1	12	-	TRBV27	CASSFNRGEQFF	TGTGCCAGCAGTTTTAACAGGGGAGAGCAGTTCTTC
TRBD1	TRBJ2-7	14	-	TRBV29-1	CSVEDPGQGYEQYF	TGCAGCGTTGAAGACCCGGGACAGGGCTACGAGCAGTACTTC
TRBD1	TRBJ1-1	15	-	TRBV19	CASSLSGTGGTEAFF	TGTGCCAGTAGTCTCTCCGGGACAGGGGGCACTGAAGCTTTCTTT
-	TRBJ2-1	13	-	TRBV5-4	CASSFSPGKEQFF	TGTGCCAGCAGCTTCAGCCCGGGGAAGGAGCAGTTCTTC
TRBD1	TRBJ1-4	18	-	TRBV19	CASSSRDRDRTTNEKLFF	TGTGCCAGTAGCTCCCGGGACAGGGACCGTACAACTAATGAAAAACTGTTTTTT
TRBD1	TRBJ1-6	15	-	TRBV9	CASSVDARGQSPLHF	TGTGCCAGCAGCGTAGATGCCAGGGGGCAATCACCCCTCCACTTT
TRBD2	TRBJ2-5	15	-	TRBV18	CASSPQGLEGKIYYF	TGTGCCAGCTCACCTCAGGGACTAGAGGGGAAGATTTACTACTTC
-	TRBJ1-1	15	few	TRBV6-5	CASQGYKGMNTEAFF	TGTGCCAGCCAGGGTTACAAGGGAATGAACACTGAAGCTTTCTTT
TRBD1	TRBJ2-1	17	-	TRBV2	CASREHLDRVVYNEQFF	TGTGCCAGCAGGGAACATTTGGACAGGGTCGTCTACAATGAGCAGTTCTTC
TRBD1	TRBJ1-1	16	many	TRBV6-1	CASSDRTIGTVSWAFF	TGTGCCAGCAGTGACCGAACCATCGGGACAGTTAGTTGGGCTTTCTTT
-	TRBJ2-7	14	few	TRBV7-2	CASSLGAHTSEQYF	TGTGCCAGCAGCTTGGGCGCACATACGAGCGAGCAGTACTTC
-	TRBJ2-7	11	-	TRBV20-1	CSAPYSYEQYF	TGCAGTGCCCCGTACTCCTACGAGCAGTACTTC
-	TRBJ2-2	15	once	TRBV6-2/TRBV6-3	CASSYGTHNTGELFF	TGTGCCAGCAGTTACGGGACTCACAACACCGGGGAGCTGTTTTTT
-	TRBJ1-4	14	-	TRBV19	CASSQGQQSEKLFF	TGTGCCAGTAGTCAAGGACAGCAGTCTGAAAAACTGTTTTTT
-	TRBJ1-6	13	-	TRBV25-1	CASSAGSNSPLHF	TGTGCCAGCAGCGCGGGGAGCAATTCACCCCTCCACTTT
TRBD2	TRBJ2-5	18	once	TRBV4-3	CASSHGWASGGAGETQYF	TGCGCCAGCAGCCATGGGTGGGCTAGCGGGGGGGCCGGGGAGACCCAGTACTTC
TRBD2	TRBJ2-2	15	-	TRBV2	CASSEPSGSTGELFF	TGTGCCAGCAGTGAACCTAGCGGGAGCACCGGGGAGCTGTTTTTT
-	TRBJ1-2	19	-	TRBV28	CASSLPPGDRPYLNYGYTF	TGTGCCAGCAGTTTACCCCCCGGTGACAGACCCTACTTAAACTATGGCTACACCTTC
TRBD1	TRBJ1-3	15	-	TRBV9	CASSGGQGPGNTIYF	TGTGCCAGCAGCGGGGGACAGGGGCCTGGAAACACCATATATTTT
-	TRBJ1-5	14	-	TRBV30	CAWSLGGGRQPQHF	TGTGCCTGGAGTCTGGGGGGGGGTCGTCAGCCCCAGCATTTT